The 10 T cell receptor beta chains reported below all come from one sample, sequenced in a study of blood T cell repertoires in COVID-19. Data came from immunoSEQ multiplex PCR; TCRdb stores just in-frame clones and leaves some out. The sample records 180,000 or so clones, around four fifths being singletons. Sequencing was performed on peripheral blood. The receptor set was obtained from a woman in her sixties or seventies with COVID-19, enrolled during active disease.

The genes are TRBV5-8 and TRBJ1-5, with D tentatively TRBD1 (5 bases). The CDR3 length is 15 residues. CDR1 and CDR2 (germline): SGHTS, YDEGEE. Trimming left V 0 bases short and J 4 bases short, with 11 bases between. CDR3: CASSLGVGGNQPQHF. CDR3 sequence (DNA): TGTGCCAGCAGCTTGGGTGTGGGGGGAAATCAGCCCCAGCATTTT.

The chain is built from TRBV19 and TRBJ1-5, with D possibly being TRBD1 (6 bases). Trimming took 4 bases from V and 4 from J, leaving 11 bases between them. Looked up from germline, CDR1 is LNHDA and CDR2 is SQIVND (reference sequence). CDR3 length equals 14 residues. The CDR3 loop is CASSKDRWNQPQHF. The CDR3 DNA is TGTGCCAGTAGTAAAGACAGGTGGAATCAGCCCCAGCATTTT.

The V gene is TRBV5-4, the J gene TRBJ2-5; TRBD2 might be the D (5 bases). This CDR3 spans 15 amino acids. V shed 5 bases and J shed 2 bases, with 16 bases lying between them. Germline V gene data show CDR1 as SGHNT and CDR2 as YYREEE (reference sequence). The CDR3 DNA sequence: TGTGCCAGCAGGGGTGTAAGCGGTGGACAAGAGACCCAGTACTTC. Amino acids: CASRGVSGGQETQYF.

This clone has only a few counts. CDR3 DNA sequence: TGTGCCATCAGTGTCAGCGGCACTGAAGCTTTCTTT. It encodes CAISVSGTEAFF. The chain couples TRBV10-3 to TRBJ1-1; D not certain. The germline V gene encodes CDR1 ENHRY and CDR2 SYGVKD. The CDR3 covers 12 residues. Trimming shortened V by 4 bases and J by 4 bases, and 7 bases separated the two germline ends.

This clone was found a few times. The chain recombines TRBV19 with TRBJ1-1; 8 nucleotides line up with TRBD1. This CDR3 is 15 amino acids long. The trim removed 5 bases at V and 1 base at J, leaving 6 bases unmatched. Germline V gene sequence: CDR1 LNHDA, CDR2 SQIVND (reference sequence). The chain's CDR3 is CASSVGQGWNTEAFF. DNA of the CDR3: TGTGCCAGTAGTGTCGGACAGGGTTGGAACACTGAAGCTTTCTTT.

This chain links TRBV24-1 with TRBJ2-1; D might be TRBD1 (6 bases). The CDR3 contains 14 residues. Germline assignment: CDR1 KGHDR and CDR2 SFDVKD. The germline V and J ends were trimmed by 4 bases and 8 bases, with 14 bases remaining between them. The CDR3 DNA follows: TGTGCCACCAGTGAGCCCACAGGGTCCCATGAGCAGTTCTTC. Translated: CATSEPTGSHEQFF.

V usage is TRBV7-9 and J usage is TRBJ2-4, with TRBD2 identical over 9 bases. Unmatched junction bases numbered 7, after V lost 4 bases and J lost 0 bases. The CDR3 covers 17 residues. From germline, CDR1 is SEHNR and CDR2 FQNEAQ (reference sequence). The CDR3 sequence: CASSWVTSGLAKNIQYF. The CDR3 nucleotides read TGTGCCAGCAGCTGGGTCACTAGCGGGCTAGCCAAAAACATTCAGTACTTC. Together with reference TRBV7-9 and TRBJ2-4, the CDR3 gives the full variable domain: DTGVSQNPRHKITKRGQNVTFRCDPISEHNRLYWYRQTLGQGPEFLTYFQNEAQLEKSRLLSDRFSAERPKGSFSTLEIQRTEQGDSAMYLCASSWVTSGLAKNIQYFGAGTRLSVL.

The chain uses TRBV28 and TRBJ2-7, with 10 bases lining up with TRBD2. V trimming: 2 bases; J trimming: 7 bases; junction bases outside the gene matches: 14. The germline gives CDR1 MDHEN, CDR2 SYDVKM. The CDR3 contains 17 residues. The CDR3 DNA reads TGTGCCAGCAGTTTAGCTAGCGGGAGTGGGCTCCGGTGGGAGCAGTACTTC. It encodes CASSLASGSGLRWEQYF.

The chain has TRBV28 and TRBJ2-1; weak D call: TRBD2 (5 bases). Germline V gives CDR1 MDHEN, CDR2 SYDVKM. CDR3 length: 14 amino acids. The V and J ends lost 4 bases and 6 bases respectively, with 13 bases between them. The CDR3 spells CASSSQTRVNEQFF. CDR3 DNA: TGTGCCAGCAGTTCCCAAACTAGGGTCAATGAGCAGTTCTTC.

The V and J genes are TRBV28 and TRBJ1-5, with 7 bases matching TRBD1. Trimming took 6 bases from V and 2 from J; bases not matched to a gene: 7. Germline V gene sequence: CDR1 MDHEN, CDR2 SYDVKM. The CDR3 is 15 amino acids. The CDR3 bases are TGTGCCAGCAGCATGACAGGGTTGGGCAATCAGCCCCAGCATTTT. It specifies CASSMTGLGNQPQHF.